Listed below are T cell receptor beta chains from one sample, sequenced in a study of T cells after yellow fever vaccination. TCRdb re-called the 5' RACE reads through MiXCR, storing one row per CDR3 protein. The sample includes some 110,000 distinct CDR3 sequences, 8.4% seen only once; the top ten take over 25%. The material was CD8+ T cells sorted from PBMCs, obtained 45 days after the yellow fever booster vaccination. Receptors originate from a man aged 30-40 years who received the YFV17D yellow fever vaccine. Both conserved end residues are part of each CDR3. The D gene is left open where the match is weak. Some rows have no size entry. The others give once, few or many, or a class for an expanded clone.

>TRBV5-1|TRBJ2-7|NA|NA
TGCGCCAGCAGCGGAACTAACGAGCAGTACTTC
CASSGTNEQYF
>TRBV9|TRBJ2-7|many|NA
TGTGCCAGCAGCGTAGGGGACTTAAGCGAGCAGTACTTC
CASSVGDLSEQYF
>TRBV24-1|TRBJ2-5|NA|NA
TGTGCCACCAGTGATTTTGACGGCTCAGAGACCCAGTACTTC
CATSDFDGSETQYF
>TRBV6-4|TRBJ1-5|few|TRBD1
TGTGCCAGCAGTGACTGGGCAGGGGGATCCCATAAGGCCCAGCATTTT
CASSDWAGGSHKAQHF
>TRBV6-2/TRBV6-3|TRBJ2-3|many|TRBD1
TGTGCCACGTGGGACAGGGGGCGCCGTGATACGCAGTATTTT
CATWDRGRRDTQYF
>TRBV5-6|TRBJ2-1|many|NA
TGTGCCAGCAGCTTGGTGGGGGCCGGCAATGAGCAGTTCTTC
CASSLVGAGNEQFF
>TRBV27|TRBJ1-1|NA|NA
TGTGCCAGCAGGGGGGGGACTGAAGCTTTCTTT
CASRGGTEAFF
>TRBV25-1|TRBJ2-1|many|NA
TGTGCCAGCAGTGGAACTTACGGGGTAATACGGGATGAGCAGTTCTTC
CASSGTYGVIRDEQFF
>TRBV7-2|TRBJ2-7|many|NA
TGTGCCAGCAGCACCCTCGGGGAGCAGTACTTC
CASSTLGEQYF
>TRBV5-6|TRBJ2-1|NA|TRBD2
TGTGCCAGGAGCCCCGGACTAGGAGCAAGCGAGCAGTTCTTC
CARSPGLGASEQFF
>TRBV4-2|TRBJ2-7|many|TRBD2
TGTGCCAGCAGCCCCGGGACTAGCGGGAGGGCCTACGAGCAGTACTTC
CASSPGTSGRAYEQYF
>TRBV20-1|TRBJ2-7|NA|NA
TGCAGTGCTAGATTGGCAGGACTGTTCGAGCAGTACTTC
CSARLAGLFEQYF
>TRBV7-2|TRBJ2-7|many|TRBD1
TGTGCCAGCAGCGAGGGGGCTTCCTACGAGCAGTACTTC
CASSEGASYEQYF
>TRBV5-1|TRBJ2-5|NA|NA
TGCGCCAGCAGCTTTATGGAGACCCAGTACTTC
CASSFMETQYF
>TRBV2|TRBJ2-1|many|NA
TGTGCCAGCGGGCAGACCGGGATTAATGAGCAGTTCTTC
CASGQTGINEQFF
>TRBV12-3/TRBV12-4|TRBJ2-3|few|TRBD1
TGTGCCAGCAGACCCGGGACAGGTGGCATGGAAAGCACAGATACGCAGTATTTT
CASRPGTGGMESTDTQYF
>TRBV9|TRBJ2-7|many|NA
TGTGCCAGCAGCGTGAGTACCTCCTACGAGCAGTACTTC
CASSVSTSYEQYF
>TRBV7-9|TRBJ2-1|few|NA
TGTGCCAGCAGCTTAAGTCTAATCAATGAGCAGTTCTTC
CASSLSLINEQFF
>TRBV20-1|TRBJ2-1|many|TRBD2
TGCAGTGCTAATCTAGCGGGCACCTACAATGAGCAGTTCTTC
CSANLAGTYNEQFF
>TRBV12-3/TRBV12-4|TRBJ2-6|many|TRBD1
TGTGCCAGCAGTCACCGGGACAGGCTCCTAGGTGGGGCCAACGTCCTGACTTTC
CASSHRDRLLGGANVLTF
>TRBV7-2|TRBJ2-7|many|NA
TGTGCCACCAGGAAGGGGTACGAGCAGTACTTC
CATRKGYEQYF
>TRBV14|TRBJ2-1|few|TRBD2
TGTGCCAGCAGCCAAGGACTAGCGGGAGTGGATGAGCAGTTCTTC
CASSQGLAGVDEQFF
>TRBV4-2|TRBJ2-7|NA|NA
TGTGCCAGCAGCCAGCCAGGCACAGACTCCTACGAGCAGTACTTC
CASSQPGTDSYEQYF
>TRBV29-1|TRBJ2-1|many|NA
TGCAGCGTGGGAAAGGGCGCGCATGAGCAGTTCTTC
CSVGKGAHEQFF
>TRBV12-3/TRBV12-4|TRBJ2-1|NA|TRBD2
TGTGCCAGCTGGAGCGGGAGGGCCTGGGGTGAGCAGTTCTTC
CASWSGRAWGEQFF
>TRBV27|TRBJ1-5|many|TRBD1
TGTGCCAGCAGTTTTCCGTTGGAGGGGGCTAACAATCAGCCCCAGCATTTT
CASSFPLEGANNQPQHF
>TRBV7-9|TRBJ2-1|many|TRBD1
TGTGCCAGCAGACCATCCGCCGGGACAGGGGGGTCCAATGAGCAGTTCTTC
CASRPSAGTGGSNEQFF
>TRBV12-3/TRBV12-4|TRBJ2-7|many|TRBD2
TGTGCCAGCAGTTTGGCTAGCGGAGACTACGAGCAGTACTTC
CASSLASGDYEQYF
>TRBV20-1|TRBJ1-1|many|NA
TGCAGTGCTAGTATGGGGTACACTGAAGCTTTCTTT
CSASMGYTEAFF
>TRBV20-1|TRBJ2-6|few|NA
TGCAGTGCGAGACAGAGCTCTGGGGCCAACGTCCTGACTTTC
CSARQSSGANVLTF
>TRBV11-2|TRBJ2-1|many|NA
TGTGCCAGCAGCTTAGATTGGGTGAGCTCCTACAATGAGCAGTTCTTC
CASSLDWVSSYNEQFF
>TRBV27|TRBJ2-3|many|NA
TGTGCCAGCAGTTTGATCAGGGGTTCTACCGATACGCAGTATTTT
CASSLIRGSTDTQYF
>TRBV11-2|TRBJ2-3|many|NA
TGTGCCAGCAGCTTAGGCGGGGTTCGCACAGATACGCAGTATTTT
CASSLGGVRTDTQYF
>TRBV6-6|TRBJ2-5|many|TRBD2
TGTGCCAGCAGCCCACTAGCGGGCGAGACCCAGTACTTC
CASSPLAGETQYF
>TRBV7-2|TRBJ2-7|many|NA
TGTGCCAGCAGCCCAGTGGGACACTCCTACGAGCAGTACTTC
CASSPVGHSYEQYF
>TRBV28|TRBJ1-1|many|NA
TGTGCCAGCAGTTCCCATTATTATTCGAGAGAAGCTTTCTTT
CASSSHYYSREAFF
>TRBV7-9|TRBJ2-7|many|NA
TGTGCCAGCAGCTTACAGACAGTGCTCGGCTACGAGCAGTACTTC
CASSLQTVLGYEQYF
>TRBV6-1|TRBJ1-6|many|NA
TGTGCCAGCACCTTAGGGGAGGGGCCCCATAATTCACCCCTCCACTTT
CASTLGEGPHNSPLHF
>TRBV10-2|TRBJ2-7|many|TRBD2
TGCGCCAGCAGGAGGGGGGGACTAGCGGTCTACGAGCAGTACTTC
CASRRGGLAVYEQYF
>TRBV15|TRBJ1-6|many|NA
TGTGCCACCAGCAGAGACCCCTATCTGAGAAATTCACCCCTCCACTTT
CATSRDPYLRNSPLHF
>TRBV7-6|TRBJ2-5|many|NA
TGTGCCAGCAGCGTCACTAGCTCGTCAGGAGAGACCCAGTACTTC
CASSVTSSSGETQYF
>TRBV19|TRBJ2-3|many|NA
TGTGCCAGTAGTATTGGAGGGTCCCGAGGGGATACGCAGTATTTT
CASSIGGSRGDTQYF
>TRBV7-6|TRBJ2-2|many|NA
TGTGCCAGCAGTTATACCCTGTTTCGGACACAAGGCGGGGAGCTGTTTTTT
CASSYTLFRTQGGELFF
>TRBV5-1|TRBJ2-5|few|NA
TGCGCCAGCAGCGCCCTCGGGGGCGCGGAGACCCAGTACTTC
CASSALGGAETQYF
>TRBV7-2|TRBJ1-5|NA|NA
TGTGCCAGCAGCTCAGGTTTCAGCAATCAGCCCCAGCATTTT
CASSSGFSNQPQHF
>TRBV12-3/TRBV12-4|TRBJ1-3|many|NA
TGTGCCAGCAGATCTAGGACAGTGCTCTCTGGAAACACCATATATTTT
CASRSRTVLSGNTIYF
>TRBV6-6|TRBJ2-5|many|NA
TGTGCCAGCGGGAGTTCGGAGACCCAGTACTTC
CASGSSETQYF
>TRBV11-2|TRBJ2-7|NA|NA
TGTGCCAGCAGCTTAGATACGGCAGCCTACGAGCAGTACTTC
CASSLDTAAYEQYF
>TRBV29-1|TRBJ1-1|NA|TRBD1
TGCAGCGTTGAAGCCCTTGAGGGGGCGAAGACTGAAGCTTTCTTT
CSVEALEGAKTEAFF
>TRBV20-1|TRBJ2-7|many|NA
TGCAGTGCTAGACAGTTCAGATCCTACGAGCAGTACTTC
CSARQFRSYEQYF
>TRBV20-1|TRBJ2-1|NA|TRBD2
TGCAGTGCTAGAGCACGGACTAGCGGGCTGTACAATGAGCAGTTCTTC
CSARARTSGLYNEQFF
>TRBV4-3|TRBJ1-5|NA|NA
TGCGCCAGCAGCCAAGAATTACAGGGAGATCAGCCCCAGCATTTT
CASSQELQGDQPQHF
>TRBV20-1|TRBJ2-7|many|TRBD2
TGCAGTGCTAGAGACGGACTAGAAATCTCCTACGAGCAGTACTTC
CSARDGLEISYEQYF
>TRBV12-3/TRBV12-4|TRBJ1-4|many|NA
TGTGCCAGCAGTTATGGGGAAAAACTGTTTTTT
CASSYGEKLFF
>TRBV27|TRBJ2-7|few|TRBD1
TGTGCCACCGAGGGGGCTTTGGGTGAGCAGTACTTC
CATEGALGEQYF
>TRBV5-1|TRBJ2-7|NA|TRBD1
TGCGCCAGCAGCTTGGTGGTGGACAGGAGGAGCGAGCAGTACTTC
CASSLVVDRRSEQYF
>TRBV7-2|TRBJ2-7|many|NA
TGTGCCAGCAGCTTGGGTCCAGACTCCTACGAGCAGTACTTC
CASSLGPDSYEQYF